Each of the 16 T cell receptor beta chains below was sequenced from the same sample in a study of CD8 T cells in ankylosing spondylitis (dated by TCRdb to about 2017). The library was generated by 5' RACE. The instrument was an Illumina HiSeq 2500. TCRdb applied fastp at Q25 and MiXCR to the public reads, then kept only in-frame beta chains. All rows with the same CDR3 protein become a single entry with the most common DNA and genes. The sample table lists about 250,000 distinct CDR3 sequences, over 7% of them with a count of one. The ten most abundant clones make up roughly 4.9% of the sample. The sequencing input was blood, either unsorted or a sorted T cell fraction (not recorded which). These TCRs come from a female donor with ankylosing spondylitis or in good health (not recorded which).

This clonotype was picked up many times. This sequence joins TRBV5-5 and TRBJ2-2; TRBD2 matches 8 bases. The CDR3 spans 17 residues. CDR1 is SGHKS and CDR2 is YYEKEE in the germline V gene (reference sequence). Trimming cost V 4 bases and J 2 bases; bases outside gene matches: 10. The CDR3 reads CASSPYTSGANTGELFF. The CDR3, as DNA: TGTGCCAGCAGCCCCTATACTAGCGGAGCTAACACCGGGGAGCTGTTTTTT.

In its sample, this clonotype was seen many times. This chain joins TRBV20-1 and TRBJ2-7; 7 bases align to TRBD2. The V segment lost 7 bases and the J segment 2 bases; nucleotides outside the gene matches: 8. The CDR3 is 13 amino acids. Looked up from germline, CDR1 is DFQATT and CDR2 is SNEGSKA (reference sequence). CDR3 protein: CSGGGRKTYEQYF. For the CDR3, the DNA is TGCAGTGGGGGAGGGCGGAAGACCTACGAGCAGTACTTC.

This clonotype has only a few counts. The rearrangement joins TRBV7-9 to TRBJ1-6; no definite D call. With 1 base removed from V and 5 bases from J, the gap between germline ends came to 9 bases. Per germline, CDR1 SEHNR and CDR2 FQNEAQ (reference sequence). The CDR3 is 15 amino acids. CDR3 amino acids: CASSLVFGDNSPLHF. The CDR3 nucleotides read TGTGCCAGCAGCTTAGTCTTTGGGGATAATTCACCCCTCCACTTT.

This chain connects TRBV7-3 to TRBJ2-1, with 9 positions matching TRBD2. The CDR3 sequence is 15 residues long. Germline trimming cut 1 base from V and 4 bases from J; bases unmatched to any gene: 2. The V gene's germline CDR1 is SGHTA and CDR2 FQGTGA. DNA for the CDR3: TGTGCCAGCAGCTTAATGACTAGCGGTTACAATGAGCAGTTCTTC. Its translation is CASSLMTSGYNEQFF.

CDR3 sequence (DNA): TGTGCCAGCAAAGACTTCAGCTCCTACAATGAGCAGTTCTTC. Translation gives CASKDFSSYNEQFF. J is TRBJ2-1 and V is TRBV6-2 or TRBV6-3, with unresolved D. CDR1 and CDR2 (germline): MNHEY, SVGEGT. Trimming took 7 bases from V and 0 from J, leaving 10 bases between them. This CDR3 is built from 14 residues.

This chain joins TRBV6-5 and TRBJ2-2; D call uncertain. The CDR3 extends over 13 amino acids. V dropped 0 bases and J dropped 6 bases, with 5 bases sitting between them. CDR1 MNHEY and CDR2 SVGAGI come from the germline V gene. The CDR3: CASSYSIPGELFF. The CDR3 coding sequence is TGTGCCAGCAGTTACTCGATCCCCGGGGAGCTGTTTTTT.

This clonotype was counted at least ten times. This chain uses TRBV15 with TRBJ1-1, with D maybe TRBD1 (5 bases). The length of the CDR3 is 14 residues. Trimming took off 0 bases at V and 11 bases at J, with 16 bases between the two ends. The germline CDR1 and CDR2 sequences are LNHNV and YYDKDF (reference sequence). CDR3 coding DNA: TGTGCCACCAGCAGAGATCTGGGGGGGGTAGGGGCTTTCTTT. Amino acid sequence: CATSRDLGGVGAFF.

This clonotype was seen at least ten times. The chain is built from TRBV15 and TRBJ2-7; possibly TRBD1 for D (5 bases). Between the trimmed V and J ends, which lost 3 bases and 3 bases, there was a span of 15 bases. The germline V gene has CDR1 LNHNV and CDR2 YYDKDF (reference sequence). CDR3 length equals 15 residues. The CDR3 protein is CATSSSFREIYEQYF. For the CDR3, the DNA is TGTGCCACCAGCAGCTCATTCAGGGAAATCTACGAGCAGTACTTC. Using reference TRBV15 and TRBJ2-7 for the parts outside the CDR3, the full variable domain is DAMVIQNPRYQVTQFGKPVTLSCSQTLNHNVMYWYQQKSSQAPKLLFHYYDKDFNNEADTPDNFQSRRPNTSFCFLDIRSPGLGDTAMYLCATSSSFREIYEQYFGPGTRLTVT.

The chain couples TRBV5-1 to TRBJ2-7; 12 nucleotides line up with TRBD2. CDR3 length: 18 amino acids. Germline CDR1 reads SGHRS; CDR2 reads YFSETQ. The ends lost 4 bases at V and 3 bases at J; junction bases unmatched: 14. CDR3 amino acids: CASSPGLAGGTSNYEQYF. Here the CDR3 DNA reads TGCGCCAGCAGCCCGGGACTAGCGGGTGGAACCTCCAACTACGAGCAGTACTTC.

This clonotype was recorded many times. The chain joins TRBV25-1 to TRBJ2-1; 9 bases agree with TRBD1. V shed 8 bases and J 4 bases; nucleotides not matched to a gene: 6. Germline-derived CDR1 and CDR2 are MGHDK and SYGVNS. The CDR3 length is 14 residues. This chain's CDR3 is CASLGTGMYNEQFF. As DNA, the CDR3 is TGTGCCAGCCTGGGGACAGGGATGTACAATGAGCAGTTCTTC.

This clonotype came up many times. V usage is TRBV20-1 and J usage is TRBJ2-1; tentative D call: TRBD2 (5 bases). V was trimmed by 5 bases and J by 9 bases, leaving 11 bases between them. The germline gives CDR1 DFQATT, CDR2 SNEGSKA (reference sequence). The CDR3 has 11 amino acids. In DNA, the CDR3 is TGCAGTGCTGAGCTAGCTCTTGAGCAGTTCTTC. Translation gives CSAELALEQFF.

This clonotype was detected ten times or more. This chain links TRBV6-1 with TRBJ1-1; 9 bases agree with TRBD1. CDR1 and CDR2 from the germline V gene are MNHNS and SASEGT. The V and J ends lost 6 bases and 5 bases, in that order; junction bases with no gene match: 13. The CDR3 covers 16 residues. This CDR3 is CASSRTGVALGTEAFF. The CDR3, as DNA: TGTGCCAGCAGCCGGACAGGGGTTGCCCTCGGGACTGAAGCTTTCTTT.

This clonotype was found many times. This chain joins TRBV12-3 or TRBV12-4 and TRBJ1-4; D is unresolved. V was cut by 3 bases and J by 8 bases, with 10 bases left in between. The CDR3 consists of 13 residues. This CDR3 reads CASSFSRREKLFF. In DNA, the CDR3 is TGTGCCAGCAGTTTTTCCCGTCGGGAAAAACTGTTTTTT.

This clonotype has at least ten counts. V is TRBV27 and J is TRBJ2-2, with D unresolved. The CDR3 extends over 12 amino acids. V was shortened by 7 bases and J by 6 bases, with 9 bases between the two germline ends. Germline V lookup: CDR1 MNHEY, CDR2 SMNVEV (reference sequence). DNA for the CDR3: TGTGCCAGCACCTCTAGGGCCGGGGAGCTGTTTTTT. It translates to CASTSRAGELFF.

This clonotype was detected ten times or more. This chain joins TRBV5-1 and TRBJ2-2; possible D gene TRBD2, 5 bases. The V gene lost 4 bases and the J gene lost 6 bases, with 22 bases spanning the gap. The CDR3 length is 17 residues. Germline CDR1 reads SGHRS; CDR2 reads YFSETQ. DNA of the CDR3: TGCGCCAGCAGCATAGGGTCCAGATCACCGCGGGCCGGGGAGCTGTTTTTT. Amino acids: CASSIGSRSPRAGELFF.

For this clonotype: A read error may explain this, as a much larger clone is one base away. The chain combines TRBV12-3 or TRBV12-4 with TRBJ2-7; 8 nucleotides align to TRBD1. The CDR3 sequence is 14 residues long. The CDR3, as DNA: TGTGCCAACAGTTCCTCGACAGGGGCTTACGAGCAGTACTTC. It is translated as CANSSSTGAYEQYF.